This TCR beta chain was profiled in a study of cytotoxic CD8 clonotypes in ibrutinib-treated CLL. Data came from immunoSEQ multiplex PCR; TCRdb stores just in-frame clones and leaves some out. Altogether approximately 320,000 clones are present, roughly 70% being singletons, with the ten largest covering 5% to 6.5%. Trimming cost V 1 base and J 2 bases, with 13 bases left between them. Germline V lookup: CDR1 LNHDA, CDR2 SQIVND (reference sequence). The CDR3 consists of 16 residues. The V gene is TRBV19, the J gene TRBJ2-3; possible D gene TRBD2, 5 bases. Sequences were derived from PBMCs, sampled after 36 months of ibrutinib treatment. This clonotype originated in a human donor with chronic lymphocytic leukemia. The chain's CDR3 is CASSIVGVRDTDTQYF. The CDR3 DNA sequence: TGTGCCAGTAGTATAGTGGGAGTTCGAGACACAGATACGCAGTATTTT.